Listed below are T cell receptor beta chains from one sample, sequenced in a study of blood T cells in healthy people across ages. TCRdb ran MiXCR on the 5' RACE reads and lists one entry per CDR3 protein. This table has about 930,000 distinct CDR3 sequences, just under 30% appearing once. These records were also assigned to another study, of T cells of mothers and their children.

The sequenced sample was blood. All receptors derive from a woman aged 40 to 50 in good health. Each CDR3 is given with its conserved first and last residue. Each record gives: CDR3 length, V gene, J gene, clone size, D gene, CDR3 protein, CDR3 DNA. D genes are given only for firm matches. Rows may omit the clone size; those that give it use once, few, many or a size class.

12	TRBV28	TRBJ2-7	few	-	CASSLQRHEQYF	TGTGCCAGCAGTTTACAGAGGCACGAGCAGTACTTC
15	TRBV6-2/TRBV6-3	TRBJ1-5	-	-	CASSTPGLGNQPQHF	TGTGCCAGCAGTACCCCAGGGTTGGGGAATCAGCCCCAGCATTTT
14	TRBV18	TRBJ2-7	-	-	CASSPFGSSNEQYF	TGTGCCAGCTCACCATTCGGTAGCAGCAACGAGCAGTACTTC
17	TRBV7-6	TRBJ2-1	many	TRBD1	CASSLERGQGAYNEQFF	TGTGCCAGCAGCTTAGAGAGGGGGCAGGGGGCTTACAATGAGCAGTTCTTC
15	TRBV9	TRBJ2-2	few	-	CASSVGNSNTGELFF	TGTGCCAGCAGCGTAGGGAATTCGAACACCGGGGAGCTGTTTTTT
16	TRBV4-3	TRBJ2-7	few	TRBD2	CASSQERLAVAYEQYF	TGCGCCAGCAGCCAAGAGAGACTAGCGGTAGCCTACGAGCAGTACTTC
11	TRBV6-1	TRBJ2-7	-	-	CATSERYEQYF	TGTGCCACAAGCGAGAGGTACGAGCAGTACTTC
13	TRBV29-1	TRBJ1-5	-	-	CSAAGSDNQPQHF	TGCAGCGCCGCGGGCAGTGACAATCAGCCCCAGCATTTT
12	TRBV29-1	TRBJ1-2	-	-	CSVEGNNYGYTF	TGCAGCGTTGAGGGGAATAACTATGGCTACACCTTC
13	TRBV24-1	TRBJ2-1	few	-	CATDGGLSNEQFF	TGTGCCACCGACGGGGGCCTCTCTAATGAGCAGTTCTTC
16	TRBV5-1	TRBJ2-1	-	TRBD2	CASSLNGGALYNEQFF	TGTGCCAGCAGCTTGAACGGGGGGGCGCTATACAATGAGCAGTTCTTC